What follows is one TCR beta chain and its context. Its specific antigen is unknown. Per-base quality was not reported, and no clone a single base away is much larger than it. The CDR3 regions of human TCRbeta chains were analyzed by immunosequencing. Per the authors' processing: Repertoire TCRs were matched against a reference library of SARS-CoV-2-specific TCRs generated with the MIRA antigen-specificity platform. Breadth was defined as the fraction of unique TCRs that were SARS-CoV-2-associated. Depth was defined as the fraction of total T cells that were SARS-CoV-2-associated. Using the MIRA data, each spike-specific TCR was mapped to the spike region that the TCR reacts to and placed in a CD4 or CD8 class. Log10-transformed breadth and depth values were compared by one-way ANOVA with Sidak's multiple comparisons tests. TCRdb obtained this table from immuneACCESS and retained in-frame rearrangements with V and J assigned. These tables miss some clones; where compared with another copy, unresolved V genes account for less than half of the shortfall, and the remainder is unexplained. That table gives V, J and clone size, and the DNA gave D and trimming. This sample lists over 150,000 clones; 90% were detected once. Roughly 1.6% of the sample belongs to the ten largest clones.

Looking up the germline V gene (reference sequence) yields CDR1 MNHEY and CDR2 SMNVEV. The CDR3 goes from the cysteine to the phenylalanine over 15 residues. Just the 45-base CDR3 DNA is kept, in frame starting at base 1. Trimming costs V 4 bases and J 2 bases, and their ends lie 12 bases apart. The sample's time point label, decoded: baseline before first vaccination. Samples from vaccinated people were obtained from the UK trials COV001 and COV002, which included a single-blind randomized controlled phase 2/3 trial of AZD1222 (ChAdOx1 nCoV-19) in healthy adults. Trial participant PBMC samples were collected at day 0 and day 28 after the second dose for TCRbeta chain sequencing. This record belongs to a study of T cell responses to AZD1222 COVID-19 vaccine (dated by TCRdb to the early 2020s). Study-level background: AZD1222 recipients with second doses at about 4 weeks or about 12 weeks were pooled, because spike-specific TCR depth and breadth did not differ between schedules. A total of 233 trial participants underwent TCR sequencing, of whom about 200 had received two doses of AZD1222 and about 25 had received two doses of the MenACWY control vaccine. Trial participants were enrolled into age subgroups of 18-55, 56-69 and 70-plus years, which contained around 150, 29 and 61 TCR-sequenced participants, respectively.

What the study reported, not specific to this receptor: Because no day 14 peak-response samples were available, repertoires were characterized only after the peak T cell response. Reportedly, almost half of the unique spike-specific TCRs recognized epitopes lying outside the regions that are mutated in the B.1.351 and B.1.1.7 variants. Conclusions about previously exposed vaccinees are limited because only a handful of AZD1222 recipients were SARS-CoV-2 seropositive at baseline. Vaccine-associated CD4 TCRs spanned the whole spike protein, with dominant responses in regions 160-218 and 743-854. Participants were mostly white British and included more females than males, and it was suggested by the authors that clonal diversity may have been underestimated. After two AZD1222 doses, both the breadth and the depth of spike-specific TCRs were significantly higher than at day 0 and than in MenACWY recipients. In the small 56-69-year group, the increase in depth fell short of significance, most likely because of low power.

The chain links TRBV27 with TRBJ1-5; no D segment can be confidently identified. The source was peripheral blood, collected on day 0 of AZD1222 vaccination. This clonotype was sampled from an adult in good health. This receptor carries the CDR3 CASSYRSGGNQPQHF. At the DNA level, the sequence is TGTGCCAGCAGTTACAGAAGCGGGGGCAATCAGCCCCAGCATTTT.